The rows below give T cell receptor beta chains drawn from one sample of a study of blood T cell repertoires in COVID-19. The method was immunoSEQ multiplex PCR; TCRdb's version includes in-frame clones alone and lacks a portion of them. This table holds about 63,000 clones, approximately 80% found once. Sequencing was performed on PBMCs or T cells enriched from blood (not recorded which). All receptors derive from a woman aged 40 to 50 with acute COVID-19. Each CDR3 is given with its conserved first and last residue. Fields, in order: CDR3 DNA, CDR3 protein, clone size, J gene, V gene, D gene. The D gene is left open where the match is weak. Only part of the rows carry a size: once, few, many, or a class if the clone is expanded.

CDR3 DNA: TGTGCCAGTAGTAGTACTAGCGGGGTCCAAGAGACCCAGTACTTC
CDR3 protein: CASSSTSGVQETQYF
clone size: few
J gene: TRBJ2-5
V gene: TRBV19
D gene: TRBD2

CDR3 DNA: TGTGCCAGCAGTGGGGGACAGGGTAATTCACCCCTCCACTTT
CDR3 protein: CASSGGQGNSPLHF
clone size: .
J gene: TRBJ1-6
V gene: TRBV28
D gene: TRBD1

CDR3 DNA: TGTGCCAGTAGTATCTGGGGAGGGAACACCGGGGAGCTGTTTTTT
CDR3 protein: CASSIWGGNTGELFF
clone size: .
J gene: TRBJ2-2
V gene: TRBV19
D gene: .

CDR3 DNA: TGTGCCAGCAGCCCGGCAATTGGACTAGCGGGAGAGGTTGAGCAGTTCTTC
CDR3 protein: CASSPAIGLAGEVEQFF
clone size: .
J gene: TRBJ2-1
V gene: TRBV7-9
D gene: TRBD2

CDR3 DNA: TGTGCCAGCAGTTTAAGGTCCCAGCGGGATGAGCAGTTCTTC
CDR3 protein: CASSLRSQRDEQFF
clone size: once
J gene: TRBJ2-1
V gene: TRBV27
D gene: .

CDR3 DNA: TGTGCCAGTAGTATAGAACGGGCAGGGGCGAACACCGGGGAGCTGTTTTTT
CDR3 protein: CASSIERAGANTGELFF
clone size: few
J gene: TRBJ2-2
V gene: TRBV19
D gene: .

CDR3 DNA: TGCAGCGCCCAGGGTCTGGACTATGGCTACACCTTC
CDR3 protein: CSAQGLDYGYTF
clone size: once
J gene: TRBJ1-2
V gene: TRBV29-1
D gene: .

CDR3 DNA: TGTGCCAGCAGCTTAACAGGAGTAGACTACACCTTC
CDR3 protein: CASSLTGVDYTF
clone size: .
J gene: TRBJ1-2
V gene: TRBV5-8
D gene: .

CDR3 DNA: TGTGCCAGCGGGGGGGGACAGGGATATGAAAAACTGTTTTTT
CDR3 protein: CASGGGQGYEKLFF
clone size: .
J gene: TRBJ1-4
V gene: TRBV27
D gene: TRBD1

CDR3 DNA: TGTGCCAGCAGCGCGAGAAGGGGAGTAGCGGGAGGTGGTGAGCAGTTCTTC
CDR3 protein: CASSARRGVAGGGEQFF
clone size: .
J gene: TRBJ2-1
V gene: TRBV7-8
D gene: TRBD2

CDR3 DNA: TGTGCCAGCGGCAATGGGGGCAGAGAGTATGGCTACACCTTC
CDR3 protein: CASGNGGREYGYTF
clone size: .
J gene: TRBJ1-2
V gene: TRBV27
D gene: .

CDR3 DNA: TGTGCCAGCAGTTTTCGAGAAGAGCAGTTCTTC
CDR3 protein: CASSFREEQFF
clone size: .
J gene: TRBJ2-1
V gene: TRBV28
D gene: .

CDR3 DNA: TGTGCCAGTTCCGGGACAGGGGGTAGTCAGCCCCAGCATTTT
CDR3 protein: CASSGTGGSQPQHF
clone size: .
J gene: TRBJ1-5
V gene: TRBV19
D gene: TRBD1

CDR3 DNA: TGTGCCAGCAGCGTAGGAGGTAGCGGGGGATCCCAAGAGACCCAGTACTTC
CDR3 protein: CASSVGGSGGSQETQYF
clone size: .
J gene: TRBJ2-5
V gene: TRBV9
D gene: TRBD2

CDR3 DNA: TGCGCCAGCAGCCAAGATAAGTATGGGGCTCAGGACACTGAAGCTTTCTTT
CDR3 protein: CASSQDKYGAQDTEAFF
clone size: .
J gene: TRBJ1-1
V gene: TRBV4-1
D gene: .

CDR3 DNA: TGTGCCAGCAGCCAGTACAGGGGAGGAGGCGCCGGGGAGCTGTTTTTT
CDR3 protein: CASSQYRGGGAGELFF
clone size: .
J gene: TRBJ2-2
V gene: TRBV4-2
D gene: .

CDR3 DNA: TGTGCCACCAGTGATTCCATAGCGGGAGCGGGTTACAATGAGCAGTTCTTC
CDR3 protein: CATSDSIAGAGYNEQFF
clone size: .
J gene: TRBJ2-1
V gene: TRBV24-1
D gene: TRBD2

CDR3 DNA: TGCGCCAGCAACGACCGGGACAGACATAATTCACCCCTCCACTTT
CDR3 protein: CASNDRDRHNSPLHF
clone size: .
J gene: TRBJ1-6
V gene: TRBV10-2
D gene: TRBD1

CDR3 DNA: TGTGCCAGCAGCTTAGCGGCAGGGGCCGGGGAGCTGTTTTTT
CDR3 protein: CASSLAAGAGELFF
clone size: .
J gene: TRBJ2-2
V gene: TRBV7-9
D gene: .